This T cell receptor beta chain comes out of a study of blood T cell repertoires in COVID-19 (dated by TCRdb to 2019 to 2021). For the study in its entirety: Samples from collaborators originated in the United States, Italy and Spain and spanned both the acute and convalescent phases of COVID-19. Deeply sampled blood TCRbeta repertoires from subjects exposed to, actively infected with, or recovered from COVID-19 were included in the dataset. Where HLA class I and class II types were available, the types were taken from metadata supplied by the sample provider, not from assay-based typing. The repertoires were released in a freely available public database intended as a resource for research on the immune response to SARS-CoV-2. The samples were drawn from two sources: the first 160 participants of the ongoing ImmuneRACE study, and 1,254 subjects contributed by 6 global collaborators. The material from the prospective study consisted of cDNA or gDNA derived from T cells, B-cell-depleted T cells, or PBMCs. Sample metadata almost always included a de-identified subject ID, COVID-19 status, age in years and sex.

Collaborating institutions collected whole blood in K2EDTA tubes following their own protocols. For TCRbeta analysis, collaborators shipped samples as frozen whole blood, isolated PBMCs, or DNA extracted from either of those sample types. TCRbeta CDR3 regions were amplified from genomic DNA using the immunoSEQ Assay, a bias-controlled multiplex PCR. Per the source publication's procedure: Nucleated cell counts per sample were estimated from amplification of reference gene primers within the assay. To quantify the absolute abundance of each unique TCRbeta CDR3 rearrangement, sequence reads were collapsed and filtered. Productive Simpson clonality was computed per sample as the square root of Simpson's diversity index over productive rearrangements. In its TCRdb copy, this immuneACCESS table keeps in-frame sequences only and misses some clones. Where compared with another copy, unresolved V genes explain less than half of these, and the others have no known cause. V and J calls and clone size are copied from that table; D and trimming were computed from the DNA. The sample table records 140,000 to 150,000 clones; around 84% of these occur just once. Approximately 40% of the sample belongs to the ten largest clones.

What the work shows at the level of the full study, not this receptor alone: The amount of clinical and demographic metadata varied by source and participant and was provided uncurated.

Notes on this clone: No antigen is known for it. One base away there is no much larger clone; base qualities are not given.

V loses 4 bases of germline sequence and J loses 1 base, and the interval between the two ends is 8 bases. The germline V gene provides CDR1 LGHNA and CDR2 YNFKEQ. The CDR3 holds 14 amino acids from the cysteine to the phenylalanine. The retained sequence is limited to the CDR3, 42 bases, with the frame set at the first base. The sequence came from a human donor in a cohort sampled during active COVID-19. The rearranged segments are TRBV4-2 and TRBJ2-1; the D gene is perhaps TRBD2, from 6 matching bases. The sequenced material came from peripheral blood. CDR3 sequence: CASSPGTSYNEQFF. The base sequence is TGTGCCAGCAGCCCCGGGACTTCCTACAATGAGCAGTTCTTC.